Described below is a single T cell receptor beta chain sequence and its context. The V and J ends lost 10 bases and 7 bases, in that order; junction bases with no gene match: 4. The CDR3 runs to 12 residues. In germline, CDR1 is SNHLY, CDR2 FYNNEI. The data are from a study of T cell responses to AZD1222 COVID-19 vaccine. Profiling relied on immunoSEQ multiplex PCR, and the TCRdb table lists in-frame clones only, not all of them. The profile shows 90,000 to 120,000 clones, around 84% of them singletons. The sequences come from peripheral blood, collected on day 0 of AZD1222 vaccination. The clonotype originates from an adult in good health. The chain carries TRBV2 and TRBJ2-4; 10 bases are shared with TRBD1. This CDR3 is CATKDRGNIQYF. In nucleotides, the CDR3 is TGTGCCACCAAGGACAGGGGGAACATTCAGTACTTC.